One sample yielded the 13 T cell receptor beta chains listed below, sequenced in a study of Ad26.COV2.S vaccination and SARS-CoV-2 variants. The treatment denotes: some 20 received Ad26.COV2.S at low or high dose, single or two shots; 5 received placebo; per-sample allocation not given. Each sample was drawn 63 days after the first injection (of vaccine or placebo). The protocol was immunoSEQ multiplex PCR, while the TCRdb copy is restricted to in-frame clones and leaves out a portion. This sample has roughly 420,000 clones, with 70% to 90% found just once. Source: peripheral blood, taken in a trial of Ad26.COV2.S vaccine versus placebo. Source of these receptors: a person between 18 and 65 years old who received the Ad26.COV2.S COVID-19 vaccine or a placebo.

The chain couples TRBV7-2 to TRBJ1-5; D is uncertain. CDR1 is SGHTA and CDR2 is FQGNSA in the germline V gene. The ends were cut back, 0 bases at V and 5 bases at J, with 11 bases in the middle. CDR3 length: 15 amino acids. CDR3 in DNA: TGTGCCAGCAGCTTAGCCCCTCCACAAGATCAGCCCCAGCATTTT. Its protein product is CASSLAPPQDQPQHF.

This clone was seen more than once but under ten times. This chain uses TRBV24-1 with TRBJ2-2; D is tentatively TRBD1 or TRBD2 (5 bases each). There are 16 residues in the CDR3. The germline V gene encodes CDR1 KGHDR and CDR2 SFDVKD. V was trimmed by 0 bases and J by 2 bases, leaving 9 bases between them. CDR3 region: CATSDLGDQNTGELFF. In DNA form, the CDR3 reads TGTGCCACCAGTGATTTGGGGGACCAAAACACCGGGGAGCTGTTTTTT.

The chain carries TRBV6-5 and TRBJ1-1; 7 bases agree with TRBD1. The CDR3 is made up of 14 amino acids. Germline-derived CDR1 and CDR2 are MNHEY and SVGAGI. Trimming removed 6 bases from V and 0 bases from J; junction bases left unmatched: 4. CDR3 bases: TGTGCCAGCAGGACAGGGAGAGTGAACACTGAAGCTTTCTTT. Protein sequence: CASRTGRVNTEAFF.

The rearrangement uses TRBV5-1 and TRBJ2-5, with 7 bases that match TRBD2. CDR1 SGHRS and CDR2 YFSETQ come from the germline V gene. Trimming cost V 4 bases and J 1 base; bases outside gene matches: 4. This CDR3 has 14 residues. The CDR3 loop is CASSQRLAQETQYF. The CDR3, as DNA: TGCGCCAGCAGCCAACGACTAGCCCAAGAGACCCAGTACTTC. The full variable domain, its missing parts supplied by reference TRBV5-1 and TRBJ2-5, is KAGVTQTPRYLIKTRGQQVTLSCSPISGHRSVSWYQQTPGQGLQFLFEYFSETQRNKGNFPGRFSGRQFSNSRSEMNVSTLELGDSALYLCASSQRLAQETQYFGPGTRLLVL.

This clone occurred once. V usage is TRBV18 and J usage is TRBJ2-7, with 8 bases fitting TRBD1. The V and J ends lost 6 bases and 5 bases, in that order; junction bases with no gene match: 18. The CDR3 spans 17 residues. Germline CDR1 and CDR2: KGHSH and LQKENI. CDR3 residues: CASSRSEDQGAWDEQYF. The CDR3 region has the DNA TGTGCCAGCTCCCGCAGCGAGGATCAGGGGGCCTGGGACGAGCAGTACTTC.

The CDR3 here is CASSLSGSEAFF. Written as DNA, the CDR3 is TGTGCCAGCAGCTTATCAGGAAGTGAAGCTTTCTTT. This chain joins TRBV7-2 and TRBJ1-1; no clear D. Germline V gene lookup returns CDR1 SGHTA and CDR2 FQGNSA. This CDR3 is 12 amino acids long. V was pared by 2 bases and J by 7 bases, with 8 bases between. Using reference TRBV7-2 and TRBJ1-1 for the parts outside the CDR3, the full variable domain is GAGVSQSPSNKVTEKGKDVELRCDPISGHTALYWYRQSLGQGLEFLIYFQGNSAPDKSGLPSDRFSAERTGGSVSTLTIQRTQQEDSAVYLCASSLSGSEAFFGQGTRLTVV.

This clone was picked up one time. This rearrangement joins TRBV27 to TRBJ2-2, with D maybe TRBD1 (6 bases). CDR1 and CDR2 (germline): MNHEY, SMNVEV (reference sequence). The V end was cut by 6 bases, the J end by 0 bases, with 8 bases between. The CDR3 loop spans 14 amino acids. The CDR3 region is CASRWTANTGELFF. Written as DNA, the CDR3 is TGTGCCAGCAGGTGGACAGCGAACACCGGGGAGCTGTTTTTT.

V gene TRBV9 combines with J gene TRBJ1-1; D unresolved. In germline, CDR1 is SGDLS, CDR2 YYNGEE. CDR3 length: 13 residues. V lost 0 bases and J 11 bases, leaving 14 bases between the germline ends. The CDR3 bases are TGTGCCAGCAGCGTAGTTGACAACGCAGAGGCTTTCTTT. It specifies CASSVVDNAEAFF.

The V call is TRBV2, the J call TRBJ2-1; no firm D call. Trimming stripped 8 bases from V and 3 bases from J, with 5 bases between. The germline V gene has CDR1 SNHLY and CDR2 FYNNEI. This CDR3 region has 11 residues. CDR3 DNA: TGTGCCAGCGACAACTACAATGAGCAGTTCTTC. This codes for CASDNYNEQFF.

This chain links TRBV4-1 with TRBJ1-6, with TRBD1 matching 8 bases. CDR1 and CDR2 (germline): MGHRA, YSYEKL. CDR3 length equals 16 residues. The V and J ends lost 2 bases and 6 bases, in that order; junction bases with no gene match: 6. The CDR3 loop reads CASSQSPGTGNSPLHF. The CDR3 coding sequence is TGCGCCAGCAGCCAATCCCCCGGGACAGGTAATTCACCCCTCCACTTT.

The CDR3 loop reads CASSYRAVYGYTF. The CDR3 DNA sequence: TGTGCCAGCAGTTACCGGGCAGTCTATGGCTACACCTTC. The chain carries TRBV6-5 and TRBJ1-2; D remains ambiguous. The CDR3 extends over 13 amino acids. Trimming stripped 2 bases from V and 4 bases from J, with 8 bases between. CDR1 and CDR2 (germline): MNHEY, SVGAGI.

The chain has TRBV7-3 and TRBJ2-5; 7 nucleotides match TRBD2. Germline V gene sequence: CDR1 SGHTA, CDR2 FQGTGA. The CDR3 length is 14 residues. Unmatched junction bases numbered 3, after V lost 5 bases and J lost 0 bases. CDR3 sequence: CASSAGGYQETQYF. Here the CDR3 DNA reads TGTGCCAGCAGCGCCGGGGGGTACCAAGAGACCCAGTACTTC.

The rearrangement joins TRBV7-2 to TRBJ1-6; D possibly corresponds to TRBD1 (5 bases). This CDR3 contains 15 residues. The germline gives CDR1 SGHTA, CDR2 FQGNSA. The V end was cut by 8 bases, the J end by 9 bases, with 20 bases between. The CDR3 nucleotides are TGTGCCAGCGCTGGAGCTGTAGGGGAGGGTTCACCCCTCCACTTT. Amino acids: CASAGAVGEGSPLHF.